This is a list of T cell receptor beta chains from one sample in a study of T cells in Graves' hyperthyroidism and ophthalmopathy. TCRdb processed the multiplex PCR reads anew with MiXCR; each CDR3 protein has one entry. Counted here are over 150,000 distinct CDR3 sequences, roughly a sixth occurring once; the ten biggest clones make up 53%. Sequenced material: blood. These receptors all come from a woman aged 45 to 65 with Graves' hyperthyroidism. The CDR3 runs from the conserved cysteine through the conserved F or W. A D gene is named only where the DNA matches it firmly. Clone size appears in some rows only: once, few, many, or a class for an expanded clone.

size: many
D: -
J: TRBJ2-3
V: TRBV12-3/TRBV12-4
DNA: TGTGCCAGCAGCTCAGCGGATACGCAGTATTTT
CDR3: CASSSADTQYF

size: many
D: -
J: TRBJ2-3
V: TRBV6-1
DNA: TGTGCCAGCAGTGAGGGGGCCACTAGCGTTAGCACAGATACGCAGTATTTT
CDR3: CASSEGATSVSTDTQYF

size: few
D: -
J: TRBJ1-1
V: TRBV6-1
DNA: TGTGCCAGCGTTTTTACAGCCGAAATTGAAGCTTTCTTT
CDR3: CASVFTAEIEAFF

size: many
D: TRBD1
J: TRBJ1-2
V: TRBV10-3
DNA: TGTGCCATCAGTACCCCACAGGGGCGAGATGGCTACACCTTC
CDR3: CAISTPQGRDGYTF

size: many
D: TRBD2
J: TRBJ2-7
V: TRBV2
DNA: TGTGCCAGCACCGAACAAGCGGGAGTACGTTCCGAGCAGTACTTC
CDR3: CASTEQAGVRSEQYF

size: -
D: -
J: TRBJ1-1
V: TRBV19
DNA: TGTGCCAGTAGTTTTGGGGCTGAAGCTTTCTTT
CDR3: CASSFGAEAFF

size: many
D: TRBD1
J: TRBJ2-7
V: TRBV7-9
DNA: TGTGCCAGCAGCTTAGCGGGACAGGGGTCTTGGGAGCAGTACTTC
CDR3: CASSLAGQGSWEQYF

size: many
D: -
J: TRBJ2-1
V: TRBV5-1
DNA: TGCGCCAGCAGCGGCTCAGATTCCAATGAGCAGTTCTTC
CDR3: CASSGSDSNEQFF

size: many
D: -
J: TRBJ2-1
V: TRBV7-2
DNA: TGTGCCAGCAGCCCCTCCCGAGCAAACTCCTACAATGAGCAGTTCTTC
CDR3: CASSPSRANSYNEQFF

size: -
D: -
J: TRBJ1-2
V: TRBV5-1
DNA: TGCGCCAGCAGCTTGGGGGTCCCGGCGGATGGCTACACCTTC
CDR3: CASSLGVPADGYTF

size: many
D: -
J: TRBJ1-3
V: TRBV15
DNA: TGTGCCACCACCCCGGGCGGGGGAGGAAACACCATATATTTT
CDR3: CATTPGGGGNTIYF

size: few
D: TRBD2
J: TRBJ2-1
V: TRBV19
DNA: TGTGCCAGTCGGACTAGCGGGAGAAACAATGAGCAGTTCTTC
CDR3: CASRTSGRNNEQFF

size: -
D: -
J: TRBJ2-5
V: TRBV7-2
DNA: TGTGCCAGCAGCTTGGTTAACAGGGGGGGGGAGACCCAGTACTTC
CDR3: CASSLVNRGGETQYF